These 7 T cell receptor beta chains were sequenced from one sample in a study of human T cells and chemical hapten exposure. TCRdb called the RACE reads again in MiXCR, with one record for every CDR3 protein. In the table there are some 380,000 distinct CDR3 sequences, roughly 4.8% of which are singletons. Regarding time point: patch test 1, 2 weeks after DPC sensitization. The sample's treatment: therapeutic diphenylcyclopropenone sensitization with weekly scalp DPC. Sequencing was performed on whole blood, taken in connection with sensitization to the hapten diphenylcyclopropenone (DPC). These TCRs come from a woman in her fifties or sixties with alopecia areata. Some clones in this sample may be carry-over from other donors' samples.

This clonotype came up many times. This rearrangement joins TRBV24-1 to TRBJ2-1; TRBD1 might be the D (6 bases). Germline V gives CDR1 KGHDR, CDR2 SFDVKD. Trimming cost V 3 bases and J 1 base, with 9 bases left between them. The CDR3 covers 15 residues. CDR3 residues: CATSDIGGSYNEQFF. The CDR3 nucleotides read TGTGCCACCAGTGATATAGGGGGATCCTACAATGAGCAGTTCTTC.

This clonotype was counted ten times or more. The genes are TRBV2 and TRBJ2-3, with unresolved D. Germline V gene sequence: CDR1 SNHLY, CDR2 FYNNEI. The CDR3 totals 12 residues. The ends were cut back, 6 bases at V and 4 bases at J, with 8 bases in the middle. The CDR3 is CASRGGPDTQYF. CDR3 sequence (DNA): TGTGCCAGCAGGGGCGGACCAGATACGCAGTATTTT.

With respect to this clonotype: A much larger clonotype is one base distant, so this may be a read error. The chain employs TRBV3-1 and TRBJ1-1; the D gene is possibly TRBD1 (6 bases). V was trimmed by 0 bases and J by 3 bases, leaving 20 bases between them. This CDR3 is built from 18 residues. The germline CDR1 and CDR2 sequences are LGHDT and YNNKEL (reference sequence). This CDR3 is CASSQDTRPGGPYTEAFF. CDR3 DNA sequence: TGTGCCAGCAGCCAAGATACCAGGCCCGGGGGGCCTTACACTGAAGCTTTCTTT.

Ten or more counts support this clonotype. The J gene is TRBJ1-1, the V gene TRBV9, with 8 bases lining up with TRBD1. Germline V gene lookup returns CDR1 SGDLS and CDR2 YYNGEE. The CDR3 runs to 14 residues. V gave up 2 bases and J gave up 7 bases; unmatched junction bases: 7. The DNA of the CDR3 is TGTGCCAGCAGCGTGTCAGGGGGCGTCGATGAAGCTTTCTTT. It codes for CASSVSGGVDEAFF.

In this sample, this clonotype turned up many times. The chain recombines TRBV2 with TRBJ2-7; tentatively, D is TRBD2 (5 bases). Trimming took 2 bases from V and 6 from J, leaving 14 bases between them. The CDR3 is 14 residues long. Germline V lookup: CDR1 SNHLY, CDR2 FYNNEI. The CDR3 region has the DNA TGTGCCAGCAGTGAAACGGGGTTCACGGGCGAGCAGTACTTC. Translating gives CASSETGFTGEQYF.

This clonotype was detected many times. The chain links TRBV20-1 to TRBJ2-7, with TRBD1 matching 11 bases. The germline V gene encodes CDR1 DFQATT and CDR2 SNEGSKA (reference sequence). Unmatched junction bases numbered 13, after V lost 6 bases and J lost 6 bases. This CDR3 spans 15 amino acids. The CDR3: CSAQNPSGTGGEQYF. The CDR3 DNA is TGCAGTGCCCAAAACCCGTCCGGGACAGGGGGCGAGCAGTACTTC.

Many counts were recorded for this clonotype. The chain is built from TRBV28 and TRBJ1-5; 11 bases are a match to TRBD1. The V segment lost 4 bases and the J segment 3 bases; nucleotides outside the gene matches: 5. Germline CDR1 reads MDHEN; CDR2 reads SYDVKM. CDR3 size: 16 residues. The DNA for the CDR3 is TGTGCCAGCAGTTCCGGACAGGGGGCTTACAATCAGCCCCAGCATTTT. Its translation is CASSSGQGAYNQPQHF.